A single sample is the source of the 22 T cell receptor beta chains below, sequenced in a study of T cell repertoires in urothelial bladder cancer. Using immunoSEQ multiplex PCR, the repertoire was profiled, and TCRdb retains in-frame clones only, with some absent. This table holds around 1,400 clones, approximately 70% found once. Sequencing was performed on tumor-infiltrating cells from bladder cancer. These receptors came from a human donor with urothelial carcinoma.

DNA for the CDR3: TGTGCCACCGCGGGGCCCCCACGAGGACGGTATAGCAATCAGCCCCAGCATTTT. Protein product: CATAGPPRGRYSNQPQHF. V and J are TRBV19 and TRBJ1-5, with TRBD1 as a possible D gene (5 bases). This CDR3 has 18 residues. The germline V gene encodes CDR1 LNHDA and CDR2 SQIVND (reference sequence). V was cut by 10 bases and J by 0 bases, with 25 bases left in between.

The CDR3 region has the DNA TGTGCCAGCAGCCGGCGGGACGGGGGTCTTGATGAGCAGTTCTTC. This gives the protein CASSRRDGGLDEQFF. The chain uses TRBV9 and TRBJ2-1, with D tentatively TRBD2 (6 bases). The CDR3 covers 15 residues. Deletions cut 4 bases from V and 8 bases from J, with 19 bases between. CDR1 is SGDLS and CDR2 is YYNGEE in the germline V gene.

V and J are TRBV29-1 and TRBJ2-3, with TRBD2 matching over 7 bases. The germline gives CDR1 SQVTM, CDR2 ANQGSEA. This CDR3 has 14 amino acids. With 4 bases clipped from V and 0 bases from J, the junction kept 4 bases outside the gene matches. CDR3 bases: TGCAGCGTTGTAGTCGGGGGGAGCACAGATACGCAGTATTTT. It encodes CSVVVGGSTDTQYF.

The CDR3 coding sequence is TGTGCCAGCAGTTACTCCCCGGGACGGCCAAACTATGGCTACACCTTC. Translated, it gives CASSYSPGRPNYGYTF. V and J are TRBV6-6 and TRBJ1-2; D might be TRBD1 (5 bases). V shed 0 bases and J shed 2 bases, with 13 bases lying between them. CDR3 length: 16 residues. Germline values: CDR1 MNHNY, CDR2 SVGAGI (reference sequence).

This rearrangement joins TRBV30 to TRBJ1-6; 7 positions match TRBD1. This CDR3 is 15 amino acids long. Trimming removed 1 base from V and 9 bases from J; junction bases left unmatched: 9. Per the germline V gene, CDR1 is GTSNPN and CDR2 is SVGIG (reference sequence). The CDR3 DNA reads as TGTGCCTGGAGTGGCCGGGACAGACTATCTTCACCCCTCCACTTT. It yields the protein CAWSGRDRLSSPLHF. The variable domain in full, with the rest retrieved from reference TRBV30 and TRBJ1-6, is SQTIHQWPATLVQPVGSPLSLECTVEGTSNPNLYWYRQAAGRGLQLLFYSVGIGQISSEVPQNLSASRPQDRQFILSSKKLLLSDSGFYLCAWSGRDRLSSPLHFGNGTRLTVT.

The chain uses TRBV25-1 and TRBJ2-1, with TRBD2 matching over 13 bases. CDR1 and CDR2 (germline): MGHDK, SYGVNS. Trimming at V came to 1 base and at J to 3 bases, leaving 3 bases not matched to a gene. The CDR3 is 17 amino acids. CDR3 loop: CASSEFGLAGDYNEQFF. The CDR3 coding sequence is TGTGCCAGCAGTGAATTCGGACTAGCGGGGGACTACAATGAGCAGTTCTTC. Combining the CDR3 with reference TRBV25-1 and TRBJ2-1 gives the whole variable domain EADIYQTPRYLVIGTGKKITLECSQTMGHDKMYWYQQDPGMELHLIHYSYGVNSTEKGDLSSESTVSRIRTEHFPLTLESARPSHTSQYLCASSEFGLAGDYNEQFFGPGTRLTVL.

Relative to its sample, this clone is large. The gene calls are TRBV5-6 and TRBJ1-5, with unresolved D. With 2 bases removed from V and 2 bases from J, the gap between germline ends came to 5 bases. CDR1 is SGHDT and CDR2 is YYEEEE in the germline V gene. This CDR3 contains 13 residues. CDR3 coding DNA: TGTGCCAGCAGCTTAAGGCGCAATCAGCCCCAGCATTTT. It yields the protein CASSLRRNQPQHF. The full variable domain, with the rest looked up from reference TRBV5-6 and TRBJ1-5, is DAGVTQSPTHLIKTRGQQVTLRCSPKSGHDTVSWYQQALGQGPQFIFQYYEEEERQRGNFPDRFSGHQFPNYSSELNVNALLLGDSALYLCASSLRRNQPQHFGDGTRLSIL.

V gene TRBV6-8 combines with J gene TRBJ2-5; D unclear. From germline, CDR1 is MNHGY and CDR2 SAAAGT. Trimming stripped 5 bases from V and 13 bases from J, with 14 bases between. CDR3 size: 11 residues. The CDR3 sequence: CASSEDVRWYF. The CDR3 nucleotides are TGTGCCAGCAGTGAAGATGTGCGGTGGTACTTC.

The chain recombines TRBV6-6 with TRBJ2-5; 11 nucleotides align to TRBD2. Germline assignment: CDR1 MNHNY and CDR2 SVGAGI (reference sequence). This CDR3 region has 14 residues. With V trimmed by 5 bases and J by 9 bases, 8 bases remained unmatched. In DNA, the CDR3 is TGTGCCAGCAGTCCAAAACTAGCGGGAGTTTCCCAGTACTTC. It specifies CASSPKLAGVSQYF.

V is TRBV30 and J is TRBJ2-5; possible D gene TRBD2, 6 bases. The V and J ends lost 6 bases and 4 bases respectively, with 12 bases between them. The CDR3 extends over 12 amino acids. Germline V gene sequence: CDR1 GTSNPN, CDR2 SVGIG (reference sequence). The CDR3: CACWGVLETQYF. Written as DNA, the CDR3 is TGTGCCTGCTGGGGGGTTTTAGAGACCCAGTACTTC.

The chain employs TRBV14 and TRBJ1-3; possibly TRBD1 for D (5 bases). The V gene lost 4 bases and the J gene lost 2 bases, with 15 bases spanning the gap. Germline lookup yields CDR1 SGHDN and CDR2 FVKESK. The CDR3 is made up of 16 amino acids. The CDR3: CASSPSGTVTGNTIYF. In DNA form, the CDR3 reads TGTGCCAGCAGCCCATCCGGGACCGTTACTGGAAACACCATATATTTT.

This sequence joins TRBV18 and TRBJ2-5; D unclear. Germline lookup yields CDR1 KGHSH and CDR2 LQKENI. With 3 bases removed from V and 0 bases from J, the gap between germline ends came to 2 bases. The CDR3 is made up of 12 amino acids. CDR3: CASSPDQETQYF. The CDR3 DNA follows: TGTGCCAGCTCACCGGACCAAGAGACCCAGTACTTC.

The chain employs TRBV5-1 and TRBJ1-1; D may be TRBD1 (5 bases). Looked up from germline, CDR1 is SGHRS and CDR2 is YFSETQ. V was pared by 7 bases and J by 4 bases, with 23 bases between. This CDR3 has 16 amino acids. The CDR3 protein is CASRSDLNRKATEAFF. The CDR3, as DNA: TGCGCCAGCCGCTCAGACCTGAACAGGAAGGCCACTGAAGCTTTCTTT. Full variable domain (missing parts from reference TRBV5-1 and TRBJ1-1): KAGVTQTPRYLIKTRGQQVTLSCSPISGHRSVSWYQQTPGQGLQFLFEYFSETQRNKGNFPGRFSGRQFSNSRSEMNVSTLELGDSALYLCASRSDLNRKATEAFFGQGTRLTVV.

V gene TRBV6-5 combines with J gene TRBJ2-3; TRBD2 is a possible D gene (6 bases). Germline-derived CDR1 and CDR2 are MNHEY and SVGAGI. The CDR3 spans 14 residues. V was shortened by 8 bases and J by 2 bases, with 14 bases between the two germline ends. CDR3 sequence reads: CASGGSGATDTQYF. The CDR3 nucleotides read TGTGCCAGCGGGGGTAGCGGAGCCACAGATACGCAGTATTTT.

V gene TRBV5-1 combines with J gene TRBJ2-2, with D possibly matching TRBD2 (6 bases). Germline lookup yields CDR1 SGHRS and CDR2 YFSETQ. The CDR3 runs to 14 residues. With 1 base removed from V and 5 bases from J, the gap between germline ends came to 9 bases. CDR3: CASSLTGVTGELFF. CDR3 nucleotide sequence: TGCGCCAGCAGCTTGACGGGGGTGACCGGGGAGCTGTTTTTT.

This clone came up once. This sequence joins TRBV21-1 and TRBJ1-1; TRBD1 was called by the table and not checked on the DNA. TRBV21-1 is tagged as a pseudogene. The length of the CDR3 is 15 residues. CDR3 protein: CASTLPGQGAPEAFF. The CDR3, as DNA: TGTGCCAGCACGTTACCGGGACAGGGGGCTCCTGAAGCTTTCTTT.

This chain uses TRBV2 with TRBJ1-1; D might be TRBD1 (5 bases). The CDR3 contains 15 residues. The V end was cut by 4 bases, the J end by 4 bases, with 16 bases between. Germline lookup yields CDR1 SNHLY and CDR2 FYNNEI. CDR3 sequence (DNA): TGTGCCAGCAGTGGGCAGAGGGTCGGGACCACTGAAGCTTTCTTT. Translating it yields CASSGQRVGTTEAFF. The full variable domain, in which reference TRBV2 and TRBJ1-1 provide the parts outside the CDR3, is EPEVTQTPSHQVTQMGQEVILRCVPISNHLYFYWYRQILGQKVEFLVSFYNNEISEKSEIFDDQFSVERPDGSNFTLKIRSTKLEDSAMYFCASSGQRVGTTEAFFGQGTRLTVV.

The rearrangement joins TRBV6-6 to TRBJ1-1; D call uncertain. The CDR3 is made up of 14 amino acids. Germline CDR1 MNHNY, CDR2 SVGAGI (reference sequence). The ends were cut back, 6 bases at V and 3 bases at J, with 14 bases in the middle. CDR3 residues: CASRSYIGDTEAFF. CDR3 DNA: TGTGCCAGCAGGAGTTATATCGGGGACACTGAAGCTTTCTTT.

J is TRBJ1-5 and V is TRBV4-1; the D gene is possibly TRBD1 (5 bases). CDR1 is MGHRA and CDR2 is YSYEKL in the germline V gene. The V end lost 2 bases, the J end lost 6 bases, and 17 bases lay between the germline ends. The CDR3 consists of 16 residues. In DNA form, the CDR3 reads TGCGCCAGCAGCCAAAGTAGCGGGGCAGTTCTTCAGCCCCAGCATTTT. This translates into CASSQSSGAVLQPQHF.

V gene TRBV7-6 combines with J gene TRBJ1-6; D not resolved. V was shortened by 2 bases and J by 5 bases, with 7 bases between the two germline ends. CDR1 is SGHVS and CDR2 is FNYEAQ in the germline V gene. CDR3 length: 14 amino acids. DNA for the CDR3: TGTGCCAGCAGCTTACGCACCGATAATTCACCCCTCCACTTT. It encodes CASSLRTDNSPLHF.

This rearrangement joins TRBV7-9 to TRBJ1-1; a weak D match, TRBD1 (6 bases). Per the germline V gene, CDR1 is SEHNR and CDR2 is FQNEAQ (reference sequence). Trimming pared 2 bases from V and 3 bases from J, leaving 10 bases between. CDR3 length: 14 residues. CDR3 coding DNA: TGTGCCAGCAGCTTAAGCAGGGGATACACTGAAGCTTTCTTT. Translating gives CASSLSRGYTEAFF. Variable domain in full (rest from reference TRBV7-9 and TRBJ1-1): DTGVSQNPRHKITKRGQNVTFRCDPISEHNRLYWYRQTLGQGPEFLTYFQNEAQLEKSRLLSDRFSAERPKGSFSTLEIQRTEQGDSAMYLCASSLSRGYTEAFFGQGTRLTVV.

The chain combines TRBV5-6 with TRBJ2-1, with D perhaps assigned TRBD1 or TRBD2 (5 bases each). Between the trimmed V and J ends, which lost 3 bases and 8 bases, there was a span of 21 bases. This CDR3 is built from 16 residues. Per the germline V gene, CDR1 is SGHDT and CDR2 is YYEEEE. CDR3 sequence (DNA): TGTGCCAGCAGCTATTTCCGGGGCGTCATTGTTTATGAGCAGTTCTTC. Translating gives CASSYFRGVIVYEQFF. Together with reference TRBV5-6 and TRBJ2-1, the CDR3 gives the full variable domain: DAGVTQSPTHLIKTRGQQVTLRCSPKSGHDTVSWYQQALGQGPQFIFQYYEEEERQRGNFPDRFSGHQFPNYSSELNVNALLLGDSALYLCASSYFRGVIVYEQFFGPGTRLTVL.